The clone carrying this T cell receptor (beta chain) was seen a handful of times. As yet, its antigen is unknown. This specimen belongs to a study of beta chain features in type 1 diabetes. Study summary: Researchers looked at some 110 million sorted cells across all samples.

Study findings and constraints: Shorter TCRB CDR3s, moderately but significantly so, marked every one of the four CD4+ subsets in Type 1 diabetes patients.

cDNA synthesis used the whole RNA isolate, giving expressed TCRB sequences. Some clones are missing from TCRdb's copy, which holds only in-frame ones; the method was immunoSEQ multiplex PCR. The sample holds about 360,000 clones, 10% to 15% seen once. Sequenced material: naive CD4+ T cells from blood. The clonotype comes from a man between 18 and 29 years old in good health.

The CDR3 region has the DNA TGCGCCAGCAGTTATGGGGGGGATCAAGAGACCCAGTACTTC. Its translation: CASSYGGDQETQYF. The chain links TRBV5-1 to TRBJ2-5; 7 bases fit TRBD2. The V gene end was trimmed by 5 bases and the J gene end by 2 bases; junction bases not matched to a gene: 6. The CDR3 is made up of 14 amino acids. Germline assignment: CDR1 SGHRS and CDR2 YFSETQ.